This T cell receptor beta chain came from a study of identical twins. CDR1 and CDR2 (germline): WNHNN, SYGVQD (reference sequence). Trimming at V came to 9 bases and at J to 5 bases, leaving 8 bases not matched to a gene. The CDR3 covers 14 residues. With regard to this clonotype: Its target is not known.

TCRdb reprocessed the 5' RACE reads with MiXCR, giving one entry per CDR3 protein. The sample lists under 300,000 distinct CDR3 sequences, about an eighth occurring once. Regarding the study as a whole: Analyses of zero insertions could, in part, be confounded by invariant MAIT and iNKT cells. Within beta out-of-frame sequences, the excess sharing observed between twins was weaker.

This TCR was sampled from a woman between 18 and 29 years old in good health. The V call is TRBV10-1, the J call TRBJ2-7, with TRBD1 identical over 12 bases. Material for sequencing was memory (CD45RO+) T cells sorted from blood. The chain's CDR3 is CASGTGTGGNEQYF. CDR3 DNA: TGCGCCAGTGGGACCGGGACAGGGGGCAACGAGCAGTACTTC.